The 12 T cell receptor beta chains in this list originate from one sample, sequenced in a study of blood T cell repertoires in COVID-19. Generated by immunoSEQ multiplex PCR, the TCRdb table keeps only in-frame clones and is missing some. The sample holds some 250,000 clones, about four fifths seen once. Sequences were obtained from peripheral blood. The receptors were gathered from a woman aged 18-35 years with acute or convalescent COVID-19.

The chain uses TRBV27 and TRBJ1-5; perhaps TRBD1 as D (5 bases). Germline values: CDR1 MNHEY, CDR2 SMNVEV (reference sequence). CDR3 length: 13 residues. V lost 5 bases and J lost 3, with 8 bases in between. The CDR3, as DNA: TGTGCCAGCAGTGACAGAGTCAATCAGCCCCAGCATTTT. Residues: CASSDRVNQPQHF.

The chain uses TRBV29-1 and TRBJ1-4; the match to TRBD1 covers 11 bases. The V gene end was trimmed by 6 bases and the J gene end by 2 bases; junction bases not matched to a gene: 5. The CDR3 extends over 15 amino acids. The germline CDR1 and CDR2 sequences are SQVTM and ANQGSEA. DNA for the CDR3: TGCAGCGTAGAGGACAGGGGGCACACTAATGAAAAACTGTTTTTT. Residues: CSVEDRGHTNEKLFF.

This clone was counted once. This sequence joins TRBV3-1 (or the pseudogene TRBV3-2) and TRBJ1-6, with D hard to call. Germline V gives CDR1 LGHDT, CDR2 YNNKEL (reference sequence). The CDR3 consists of 13 residues. V was clipped by 3 bases and J by 7 bases, with 7 bases between them. This chain's CDR3 is CASSHTENSPLHF. CDR3 bases: TGTGCCAGCAGCCATACTGAGAATTCACCCCTCCACTTT.

This rearrangement joins TRBV4-3 to TRBJ2-7; 9 nucleotides line up with TRBD2. The V gene's germline CDR1 is LGHNA and CDR2 YSLEER. The CDR3 consists of 19 residues. Trimming took 1 base from V and 5 from J; bases not matched to a gene: 18. The CDR3 loop is CASSQVLFSGSGRSHEQYF. CDR3 nucleotide sequence: TGCGCCAGCAGCCAAGTCCTGTTTTCCGGTAGCGGGAGATCCCACGAGCAGTACTTC.

This chain uses TRBV29-1 with TRBJ2-4; D is ambiguous. The V end lost 2 bases, the J end lost 1 base, and 9 bases lay between the germline ends. CDR1 and CDR2 from the germline V gene are SQVTM and ANQGSEA. This CDR3 has 14 residues. CDR3: CSVEPSGAKNIQYF. The CDR3 DNA reads TGCAGCGTTGAACCGAGTGGTGCCAAAAACATTCAGTACTTC.

The rearrangement joins TRBV5-1 to TRBJ2-3, with 14 bases fitting TRBD2. The J segment lost 4 bases and the V segment lost 8 bases, leaving 9 bases of the junction unmatched. The V gene's germline CDR1 is SGHRS and CDR2 YFSETQ. This CDR3 is 16 amino acids long. The CDR3, as DNA: TGCGCCAGTAGCCGGGGACTAGCGGGAGAAGCAGATACGCAGTATTTT. Translation: CASSRGLAGEADTQYF.

The rearrangement joins TRBV18 to TRBJ2-5; 7 bases fit TRBD1. The germline gives CDR1 KGHSH, CDR2 LQKENI. The V gene end was trimmed by 5 bases and the J gene end by 2 bases; junction bases not matched to a gene: 5. There are 14 residues in the CDR3. In nucleotides, the CDR3 is TGTGCCAGCTCAATCCGGGACAGTCAAGAGACCCAGTACTTC. Translation: CASSIRDSQETQYF.

V gene TRBV30 combines with J gene TRBJ2-2, with no clear D. CDR1 and CDR2 (germline): GTSNPN, SVGIG (reference sequence). The CDR3 spans 15 residues. The V end was cut by 2 bases, the J end by 0 bases, with 10 bases between. The CDR3 is CAWSHLGANTGELFF. The CDR3 DNA reads as TGTGCCTGGAGTCATCTGGGCGCGAACACCGGGGAGCTGTTTTTT.

In DNA, the CDR3 is TGTGCCTGGGCCCGCCCACAGGGGGCTGATCAGCCCCAGCATTTT. Encoded protein: CAWARPQGADQPQHF. This chain links TRBV30 with TRBJ1-5; 9 bases align to TRBD1. CDR1 and CDR2 (germline): GTSNPN, SVGIG (reference sequence). CDR3 length: 15 amino acids. After removal of 5 bases from V and 5 bases from J, the junction contained 10 bases not matched to a gene. The variable domain in full, with the rest retrieved from reference TRBV30 and TRBJ1-5, is SQTIHQWPATLVQPVGSPLSLECTVEGTSNPNLYWYRQAAGRGLQLLFYSVGIGQISSEVPQNLSASRPQDRQFILSSKKLLLSDSGFYLCAWARPQGADQPQHFGDGTRLSIL.

This chain connects TRBV29-1 to TRBJ2-7; TRBD1 agrees at 11 bases. V trimming: 6 bases; J trimming: 1 base; junction bases outside the gene matches: 14. The CDR3 length is 17 residues. CDR1 and CDR2 (germline): SQVTM, ANQGSEA. Written as DNA, the CDR3 is TGCAGCGTAGGGCTCGGACAGGGGGCAGGGACTTCCTACGAGCAGTACTTC. Translation: CSVGLGQGAGTSYEQYF.

The CDR3, as DNA: TGTGCCAGCAGTGCGTGGAGCGGGGAGGTGGGCACAGATACGCAGTATTTT. Its translation is CASSAWSGEVGTDTQYF. The chain couples TRBV28 to TRBJ2-3; TRBD2 agrees at 7 bases. Germline V lookup: CDR1 MDHEN, CDR2 SYDVKM. V shed 5 bases, J shed 1 base, and the junction held 12 bases outside the gene matches. The CDR3 consists of 17 residues. Variable domain in full (rest from reference TRBV28 and TRBJ2-3): DVKVTQSSRYLVKRTGEKVFLECVQDMDHENMFWYRQDPGLGLRLIYFSYDVKMKEKGDIPEGYSVSREKKERFSLILESASTNQTSMYLCASSAWSGEVGTDTQYFGPGTRLTVL.

The chain joins TRBV14 to TRBJ1-1; D is uncertain. The germline CDR1 and CDR2 sequences are SGHDN and FVKESK. This CDR3 contains 14 residues. Trimming took off 2 bases at V and 0 bases at J, with 7 bases between the two ends. The CDR3 here is CASSQRGMNTEAFF. DNA of the CDR3: TGTGCCAGCAGCCAACGAGGTATGAACACTGAAGCTTTCTTT.